The 26 T cell receptor beta chains in this list originate from one sample, sequenced in a study of response to subunit inactivated influenza vaccine. A single record per CDR3 protein comes from TCRdb applying MiXCR to the RT-PCR reads. The repertoire holds hundreds of thousands of distinct CDR3 sequences, with over 9.5% as singletons. Specimen: PBMCs from blood, collected on the day of vaccination. Source of these receptors: a man aged 45 to 65 who received an inactivated influenza vaccine.

This clonotype showed up many times. The gene calls are TRBV5-1 and TRBJ1-2; no clear D. Germline CDR1 is SGHRS and CDR2 is YFSETQ. V lost 0 bases and J 5 bases, leaving 8 bases between the germline ends. The CDR3 length is 13 residues. CDR3 DNA sequence: TGCGCCAGCAGCTTGGCTCCGGGTTATGGCTACACCTTC. Translation: CASSLAPGYGYTF.

The rearrangement uses TRBV27 and TRBJ2-3, with 7 nucleotides matching TRBD1. Trimming took 6 bases from V and 0 from J; bases not matched to a gene: 3. The CDR3 spans 14 residues. Germline CDR1 MNHEY, CDR2 SMNVEV (reference sequence). The CDR3 loop is CASRGDSSTDTQYF. In DNA form, the CDR3 reads TGTGCCAGCAGGGGGGACAGTAGCACAGATACGCAGTATTTT.

This clonotype was detected many times. The chain is built from TRBV5-1 and TRBJ2-3, with TRBD1 as a possible D gene (6 bases). V gave up 4 bases and J gave up 1 base, with 13 bases separating them. CDR3 length equals 15 residues. Germline assignment: CDR1 SGHRS and CDR2 YFSETQ. The CDR3 sequence: CASSQSRGGTDTQYF. The CDR3 region has the DNA TGCGCCAGCAGCCAATCCAGGGGAGGCACAGATACGCAGTATTTT.

This clonotype showed up many times. The V call is TRBV19, the J call TRBJ2-7, with 7 bases fitting TRBD2. This CDR3 is 14 amino acids long. Looked up from germline, CDR1 is LNHDA and CDR2 is SQIVND (reference sequence). The ends lost 7 bases at V and 3 bases at J; junction bases unmatched: 9. The CDR3 spells CASKVQGGSYEQYF. CDR3 DNA sequence: TGTGCCAGTAAAGTCCAGGGCGGGAGCTACGAGCAGTACTTC.

This clonotype occurred a few times. The V call is TRBV18, the J call TRBJ2-1; D gene ambiguous. V gave up 3 bases and J gave up 2 bases, with 5 bases separating them. There are 13 residues in the CDR3. The germline CDR1 and CDR2 sequences are KGHSH and LQKENI. The CDR3 nucleotides read TGTGCCAGCTCACCGAACACCTACAATGAGCAGTTCTTC. Translation gives CASSPNTYNEQFF.

V usage is TRBV3-1 and J usage is TRBJ2-5, with TRBD2 identical over 13 bases. Germline assignment: CDR1 LGHDT and CDR2 YNNKEL (reference sequence). The CDR3 loop spans 16 amino acids. V lost 3 bases, J lost 9 bases, and 10 bases stayed unmatched. The CDR3 loop is CASSQGGLAGSLAQYF. As DNA, the CDR3 is TGTGCCAGCAGCCAGGGGGGACTAGCGGGGAGTTTGGCCCAGTACTTC.

This chain links TRBV10-3 with TRBJ2-2, with 7 bases fitting TRBD2. The ends lost 6 bases at V and 6 bases at J; junction bases unmatched: 10. CDR3 length: 15 residues. From germline, CDR1 is ENHRY and CDR2 SYGVKD. The CDR3 region is CAIRKSGTVSGELFF. The CDR3 nucleotides read TGTGCCATCAGGAAAAGCGGGACCGTTTCCGGGGAGCTGTTTTTT.

This chain connects TRBV20-1 to TRBJ2-1; D is uncertain. The CDR3 has 13 amino acids. CDR1 is DFQATT, CDR2 SNEGSKA, per germline (reference sequence). Trimming pared 5 bases from V and 8 bases from J, leaving 16 bases between. The CDR3 protein is CSAPSAVRHEQFF. CDR3 DNA: TGCAGTGCTCCCTCGGCAGTTCGCCATGAGCAGTTCTTC.

The V gene is TRBV19, the J gene TRBJ1-5, with 8 bases matching TRBD1. The J segment lost 3 bases and the V segment lost 3 bases, leaving 1 base of the junction unmatched. The CDR3 contains 14 residues. Germline-derived CDR1 and CDR2 are LNHDA and SQIVND (reference sequence). CDR3 nucleotides: TGTGCCAGTAGTATGGGACAGGTCAATCAGCCCCAGCATTTT. This gives the protein CASSMGQVNQPQHF.

The gene calls are TRBV6-2 or TRBV6-3 and TRBJ2-1; D is possibly TRBD1 or TRBD2 (5 bases each). V lost 8 bases and J 9 bases, leaving 8 bases between the germline ends. This CDR3 has 10 residues. CDR1 MNHEY and CDR2 SVGEGT come from the germline V gene. The DNA for the CDR3 is TGTGCCAGCGGGGGATTTGAGCAGTTCTTC. This translates into CASGGFEQFF.

This clonotype was seen more than once but under ten times. The genes are TRBV12-3 or TRBV12-4 and TRBJ2-6; the D is unclear. The CDR3 has 14 amino acids. V dropped 4 bases and J dropped 3 bases, with 7 bases sitting between them. The CDR3 DNA reads TGTGCCAGCAGTTCGCCACGTGGGGCCAACGTCCTGACTTTC. This translates into CASSSPRGANVLTF.

This clonotype was seen ten or more times. The V call is TRBV4-3, the J call TRBJ1-3; TRBD1 is a possible D gene (5 bases). Trimming cost V 4 bases and J 1 base, with 11 bases left between them. The CDR3 sequence is 15 residues long. CDR1 and CDR2 (germline): LGHNA, YSLEER. CDR3 DNA: TGCGCCAGCAGCCCATCCAGGGCTTCTGGAAACACCATATATTTT. Amino acids: CASSPSRASGNTIYF.

The rearrangement links TRBV15 to TRBJ1-1; D not certain. The CDR3 is made up of 13 amino acids. CDR1 and CDR2 from the germline V gene are LNHNV and YYDKDF (reference sequence). The ends were cut back, 0 bases at V and 3 bases at J, with 5 bases in the middle. The CDR3 sequence is CATSRETYTEAFF. The CDR3 DNA sequence: TGTGCCACCAGCAGAGAGACATACACTGAAGCTTTCTTT.

This chain connects TRBV9 to TRBJ2-1, with 12 bases aligning to TRBD2. CDR3 length: 15 amino acids. The ends lost 4 bases at V and 9 bases at J; junction bases unmatched: 8. Germline assignment: CDR1 SGDLS and CDR2 YYNGEE. CDR3 sequence: CASSKTSGRSLEQFF. CDR3 DNA sequence: TGTGCCAGCAGCAAAACTAGCGGGAGGTCCCTTGAGCAGTTCTTC.

This clonotype was counted between two and nine times. The gene calls are TRBV4-1 and TRBJ1-1; D remains unclear. Germline loops: CDR1 MGHRA, CDR2 YSYEKL. The ends were cut back, 0 bases at V and 3 bases at J, with 8 bases in the middle. This CDR3 has 14 residues. As DNA, the CDR3 is TGCGCCAGCAGCCAAGAGCAGTCTTACACTGAAGCTTTCTTT. Its translation is CASSQEQSYTEAFF.

The table lists this clonotype with a few counts. The chain combines TRBV11-3 with TRBJ2-3; TRBD2 matches 8 bases. With 5 bases clipped from V and 2 bases from J, the junction kept 9 bases outside the gene matches. Germline values: CDR1 SGHNT, CDR2 YENEEA. The CDR3 is 16 residues long. The CDR3 loop is CASSQEGGGPTDTQYF. DNA for the CDR3: TGTGCCAGCAGCCAAGAAGGCGGGGGGCCCACAGATACGCAGTATTTT.

This clonotype was counted at least ten times. The rearrangement links TRBV11-2 to TRBJ1-1; D gene uncertain. CDR1 SGHAT and CDR2 FQNNGV come from the germline V gene. V lost 6 bases and J 7 bases, leaving 15 bases between the germline ends. The CDR3 is 13 amino acids. The CDR3 nucleotides read TGTGCCAGCAGAATTTCGGTCGGAGGTGAAGCTTTCTTT. Translation gives CASRISVGGEAFF. Using reference TRBV11-2 and TRBJ1-1 for the parts outside the CDR3, the full variable domain is EAGVAQSPRYKIIEKRQSVAFWCNPISGHATLYWYQQILGQGPKLLIQFQNNGVVDDSQLPKDRFSAERLKGVDSTLKIQPAKLEDSAVYLCASRISVGGEAFFGQGTRLTVV.

The sample holds a few counts of this clonotype. This rearrangement joins TRBV7-9 to TRBJ2-7, with D perhaps TRBD1 or TRBD2 (5 bases each). Deletions cut 3 bases from V and 3 bases from J, with 9 bases between. Germline CDR1 is SEHNR and CDR2 is FQNEAQ (reference sequence). The CDR3 has 13 residues. CDR3 protein: CASSFRGGYEQYF. CDR3 DNA sequence: TGTGCCAGCAGCTTTCGGGGCGGCTACGAGCAGTACTTC.

The gene calls are TRBV20-1 and TRBJ2-5, with 9 bases fitting TRBD1. Trimming took 8 bases from V and 3 from J; bases not matched to a gene: 10. CDR1 and CDR2 (germline): DFQATT, SNEGSKA (reference sequence). The CDR3 contains 14 residues. As DNA, the CDR3 is TGCAGTAAGGGTGGGACAGGGACCAAAGAGACCCAGTACTTC. It codes for CSKGGTGTKETQYF.

The table lists this clonotype with many counts. The rearrangement links TRBV6-2 or TRBV6-3 to TRBJ2-7; maybe TRBD2 (5 bases). The length of the CDR3 is 16 residues. V was shortened by 7 bases and J by 0 bases, with 19 bases between the two germline ends. CDR1 is MNHEY and CDR2 is SVGEGT in the germline V gene. CDR3 in amino acids: CASNIGGFWSSYEQYF. CDR3 in DNA: TGTGCCAGCAACATCGGAGGTTTTTGGAGCTCCTACGAGCAGTACTTC.

In its sample, this clonotype was seen a few times. V usage is TRBV24-1 and J usage is TRBJ2-5; D is unresolved. Trimming shortened V by 0 bases and J by 0 bases, and 10 bases separated the two germline ends. Germline loops: CDR1 KGHDR, CDR2 SFDVKD. The CDR3 covers 16 residues. This CDR3 is CATSDLRDGYQETQYF. The CDR3 DNA sequence: TGTGCCACCAGTGATTTGCGTGACGGCTACCAAGAGACCCAGTACTTC.

In its sample, this clonotype was seen many times. This chain joins TRBV12-3 or TRBV12-4 and TRBJ2-1; D uncertain. CDR3 size: 12 residues. V was trimmed by 8 bases and J by 4 bases, leaving 9 bases between them. The CDR3: CASLLTYNEQFF. CDR3 bases: TGTGCCAGCCTGCTTACTTACAATGAGCAGTTCTTC.

The genes are TRBV5-1 and TRBJ1-2, with 7 bases lining up with TRBD1. CDR3 size: 14 residues. V was clipped by 4 bases and J by 8 bases; unmatched bases: 11. From germline, CDR1 is SGHRS and CDR2 YFSETQ. CDR3 nucleotide sequence: TGCGCCAGCAGCCCCGGGACAGCTTTTGTGGGCTACACCTTC. Amino acids: CASSPGTAFVGYTF.

The rearrangement links TRBV3-1 to TRBJ1-5, with 10 nucleotides matching TRBD1. V lost 1 base and J lost 5; bases outside the gene matches: 8. CDR3 length: 17 residues. Germline loops: CDR1 LGHDT, CDR2 YNNKEL (reference sequence). The CDR3 nucleotides read TGTGCCAGCAGCCAAGGTCGGGGGACAGGGGTCCATCAGCCCCAGCATTTT. Translated, it gives CASSQGRGTGVHQPQHF. The whole variable domain, remainder taken from reference TRBV3-1 and TRBJ1-5, is DTAVSQTPKYLVTQMGNDKSIKCEQNLGHDTMYWYKQDSKKFLKIMFSYNNKELIINETVPNRFSPKSPDKAHLNLHINSLELGDSAVYFCASSQGRGTGVHQPQHFGDGTRLSIL.

The chain uses TRBV4-1 and TRBJ2-5; 15 positions agree with TRBD2. Per germline, CDR1 MGHRA and CDR2 YSYEKL. V lost 2 bases, J lost 5 bases, and 6 bases stayed unmatched. This CDR3 contains 17 residues. CDR3 DNA sequence: TGCGCCAGCAGCCAAATGGGACTAGCGGGGGGAGGGGAGACCCAGTACTTC. Translating gives CASSQMGLAGGGETQYF.

A few counts support this clonotype. The chain carries TRBV28 and TRBJ2-5, with D perhaps matching TRBD2 (6 bases). Between the trimmed V and J ends, which lost 2 bases and 4 bases, there was a span of 8 bases. The CDR3 length is 13 residues. Germline loops: CDR1 MDHEN, CDR2 SYDVKM. CDR3 protein: CASSLLASETQYF. The CDR3 nucleotides are TGTGCCAGCAGTTTACTAGCGTCAGAGACCCAGTACTTC.